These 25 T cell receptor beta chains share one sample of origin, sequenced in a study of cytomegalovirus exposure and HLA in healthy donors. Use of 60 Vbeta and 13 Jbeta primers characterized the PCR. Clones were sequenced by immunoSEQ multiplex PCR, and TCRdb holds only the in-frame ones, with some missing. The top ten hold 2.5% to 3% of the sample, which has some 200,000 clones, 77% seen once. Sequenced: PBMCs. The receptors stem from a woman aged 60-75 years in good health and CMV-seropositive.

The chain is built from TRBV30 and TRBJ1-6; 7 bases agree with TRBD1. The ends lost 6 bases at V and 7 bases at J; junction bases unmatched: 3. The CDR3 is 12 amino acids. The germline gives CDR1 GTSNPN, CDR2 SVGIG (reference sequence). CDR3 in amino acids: CACRQGNSPLHF. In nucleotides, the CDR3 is TGTGCCTGTCGACAGGGAAATTCACCCCTCCACTTT.

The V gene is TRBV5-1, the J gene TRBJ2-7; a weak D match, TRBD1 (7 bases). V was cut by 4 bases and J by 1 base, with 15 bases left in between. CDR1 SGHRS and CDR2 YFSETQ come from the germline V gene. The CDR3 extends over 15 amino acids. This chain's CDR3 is CASSPSPGGSYEQYF. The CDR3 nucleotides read TGCGCCAGCAGCCCTTCCCCAGGGGGGTCCTACGAGCAGTACTTC.

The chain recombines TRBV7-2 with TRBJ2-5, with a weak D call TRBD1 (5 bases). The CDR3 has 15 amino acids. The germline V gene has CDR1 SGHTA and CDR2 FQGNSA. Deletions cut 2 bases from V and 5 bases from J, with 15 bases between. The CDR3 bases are TGTGCCAGCAGCTTAACTTTTTTCAGGGTTGAGACCCAGTACTTC. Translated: CASSLTFFRVETQYF. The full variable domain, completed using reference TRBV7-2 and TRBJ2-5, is GAGVSQSPSNKVTEKGKDVELRCDPISGHTALYWYRQSLGQGLEFLIYFQGNSAPDKSGLPSDRFSAERTGGSVSTLTIQRTQQEDSAVYLCASSLTFFRVETQYFGPGTRLLVL.

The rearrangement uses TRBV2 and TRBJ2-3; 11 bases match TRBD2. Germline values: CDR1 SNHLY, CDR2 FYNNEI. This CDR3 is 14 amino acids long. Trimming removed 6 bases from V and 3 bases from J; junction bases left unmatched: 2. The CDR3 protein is CASRGLAETDTQYF. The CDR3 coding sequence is TGTGCCAGCAGGGGACTAGCGGAAACAGATACGCAGTATTTT. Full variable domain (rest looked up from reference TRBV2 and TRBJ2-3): EPEVTQTPSHQVTQMGQEVILRCVPISNHLYFYWYRQILGQKVEFLVSFYNNEISEKSEIFDDQFSVERPDGSNFTLKIRSTKLEDSAMYFCASRGLAETDTQYFGPGTRLTVL.

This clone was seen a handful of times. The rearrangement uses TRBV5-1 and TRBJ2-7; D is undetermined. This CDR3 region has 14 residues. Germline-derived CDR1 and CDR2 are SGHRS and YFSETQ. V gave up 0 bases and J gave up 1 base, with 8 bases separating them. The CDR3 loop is CASSLGVLSYEQYF. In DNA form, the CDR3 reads TGCGCCAGCAGCTTGGGAGTTCTTTCCTACGAGCAGTACTTC.

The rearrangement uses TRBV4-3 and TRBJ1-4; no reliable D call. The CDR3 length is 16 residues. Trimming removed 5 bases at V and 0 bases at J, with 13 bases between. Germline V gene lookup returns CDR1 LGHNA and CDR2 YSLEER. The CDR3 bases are TGCGCCAGCAGCTCTTGGGCTCTTGCAACTAATGAAAAACTGTTTTTT. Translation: CASSSWALATNEKLFF.

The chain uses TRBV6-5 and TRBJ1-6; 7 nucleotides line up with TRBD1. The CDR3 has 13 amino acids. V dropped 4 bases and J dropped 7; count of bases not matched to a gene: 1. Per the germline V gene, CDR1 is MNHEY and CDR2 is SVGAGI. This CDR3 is CASSLGQNSPLHF. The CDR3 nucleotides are TGTGCCAGCAGTTTGGGACAGAATTCACCCCTCCACTTT.

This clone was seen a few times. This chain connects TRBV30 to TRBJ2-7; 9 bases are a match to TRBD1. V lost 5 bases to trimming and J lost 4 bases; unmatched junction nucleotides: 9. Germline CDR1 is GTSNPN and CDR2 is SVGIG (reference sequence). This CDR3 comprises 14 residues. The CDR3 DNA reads TGTGCCTGGCAACCCGGGACAGGGAAGTACGAGCAGTACTTC. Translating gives CAWQPGTGKYEQYF.

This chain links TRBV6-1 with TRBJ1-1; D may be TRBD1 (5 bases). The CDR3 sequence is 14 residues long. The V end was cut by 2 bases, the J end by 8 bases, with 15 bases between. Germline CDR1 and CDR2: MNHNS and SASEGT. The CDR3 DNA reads TGTGCCAGCAGTGAACCCCAACTTGGGGCAGAAGCTTTCTTT. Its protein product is CASSEPQLGAEAFF.

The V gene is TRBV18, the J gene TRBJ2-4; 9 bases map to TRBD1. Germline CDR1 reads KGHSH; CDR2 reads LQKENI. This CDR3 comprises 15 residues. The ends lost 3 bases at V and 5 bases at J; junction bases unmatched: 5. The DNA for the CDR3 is TGTGCCAGCTCACCCGGGGACAGGGTTGAAAACATTCAGTACTTC. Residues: CASSPGDRVENIQYF.

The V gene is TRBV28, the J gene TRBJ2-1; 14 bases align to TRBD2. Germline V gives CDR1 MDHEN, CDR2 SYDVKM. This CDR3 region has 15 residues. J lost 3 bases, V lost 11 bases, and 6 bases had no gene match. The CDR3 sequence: CAVWTSGGIYNEQFF. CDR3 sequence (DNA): TGTGCCGTTTGGACTAGCGGGGGGATCTACAATGAGCAGTTCTTC.

The CDR3 spells CATSRGGEGLNGYTF. The CDR3 DNA sequence: TGTGCCACCAGCAGAGGTGGGGAGGGATTAAATGGCTACACCTTC. V is TRBV15 and J is TRBJ1-2; D gene uncertain. Germline lookup yields CDR1 LNHNV and CDR2 YYDKDF (reference sequence). V gave up 1 base and J gave up 6 bases, with 15 bases separating them. This CDR3 spans 15 amino acids.

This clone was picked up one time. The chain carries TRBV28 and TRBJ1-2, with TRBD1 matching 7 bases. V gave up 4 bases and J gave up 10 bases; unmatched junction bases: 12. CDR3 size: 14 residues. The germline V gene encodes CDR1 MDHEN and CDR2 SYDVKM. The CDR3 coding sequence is TGTGCCAGCAGTTCGACAGGGCGTCAACTGAACTACACCTTC. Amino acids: CASSSTGRQLNYTF.

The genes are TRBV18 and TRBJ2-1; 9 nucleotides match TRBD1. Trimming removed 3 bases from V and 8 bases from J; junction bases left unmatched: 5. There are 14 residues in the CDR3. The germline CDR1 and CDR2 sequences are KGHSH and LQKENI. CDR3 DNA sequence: TGTGCCAGCTCACCCGGGGGACAGGGCGATGAGCAGTTCTTC. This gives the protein CASSPGGQGDEQFF. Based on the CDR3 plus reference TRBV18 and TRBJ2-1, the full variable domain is NAGVMQNPRHLVRRRGQEARLRCSPMKGHSHVYWYRQLPEEGLKFMVYLQKENIIDESGMPKERFSAEFPKEGPSILRIQQVVRGDSAAYFCASSPGGQGDEQFFGPGTRLTVL.

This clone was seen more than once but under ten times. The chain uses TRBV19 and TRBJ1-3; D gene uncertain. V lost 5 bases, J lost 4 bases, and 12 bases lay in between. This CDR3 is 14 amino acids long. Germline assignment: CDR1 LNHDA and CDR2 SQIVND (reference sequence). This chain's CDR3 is CASSFATRGNTIYF. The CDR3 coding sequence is TGTGCCAGTAGTTTTGCCACCCGGGGAAACACCATATATTTT.

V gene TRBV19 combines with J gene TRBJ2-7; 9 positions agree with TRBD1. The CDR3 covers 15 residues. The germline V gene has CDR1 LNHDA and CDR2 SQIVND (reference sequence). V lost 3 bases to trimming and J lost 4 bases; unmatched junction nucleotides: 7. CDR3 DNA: TGTGCCAGTAGTATCGTGGGGACAGGGTTATACGAGCAGTACTTC. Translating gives CASSIVGTGLYEQYF.

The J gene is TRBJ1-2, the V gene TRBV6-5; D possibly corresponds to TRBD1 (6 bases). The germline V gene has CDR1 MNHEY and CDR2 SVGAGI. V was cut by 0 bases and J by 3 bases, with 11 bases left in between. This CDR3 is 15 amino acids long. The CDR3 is CASSYSPGAYYGYTF. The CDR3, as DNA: TGTGCCAGCAGTTACTCCCCAGGGGCATACTATGGCTACACCTTC.

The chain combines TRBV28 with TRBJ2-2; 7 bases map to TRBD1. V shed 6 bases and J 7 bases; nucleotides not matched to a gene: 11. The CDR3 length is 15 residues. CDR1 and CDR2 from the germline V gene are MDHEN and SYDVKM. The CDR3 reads CASRQTGRVSGELFF. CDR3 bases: TGTGCCAGCAGACAGACAGGGCGAGTTAGCGGGGAGCTGTTTTTT.

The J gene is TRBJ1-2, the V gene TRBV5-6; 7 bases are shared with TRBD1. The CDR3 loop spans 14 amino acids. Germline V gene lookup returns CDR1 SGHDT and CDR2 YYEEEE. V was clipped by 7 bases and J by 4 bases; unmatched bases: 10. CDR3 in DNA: TGTGCCAGCGAAAAAACAGGGGTAGGCTATGGCTACACCTTC. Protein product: CASEKTGVGYGYTF. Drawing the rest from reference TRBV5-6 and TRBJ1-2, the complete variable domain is DAGVTQSPTHLIKTRGQQVTLRCSPKSGHDTVSWYQQALGQGPQFIFQYYEEEERQRGNFPDRFSGHQFPNYSSELNVNALLLGDSALYLCASEKTGVGYGYTFGSGTRLTVV.

The CDR3 DNA reads TGTGCCAGCAGCCAAGGTGTGGGCGGCTACACCTTC. Translation: CASSQGVGGYTF. The rearrangement uses TRBV14 and TRBJ1-2; D gene ambiguous. CDR1 SGHDN and CDR2 FVKESK come from the germline V gene. V lost 1 base and J lost 8, with 8 bases in between. The CDR3 runs 12 residues.

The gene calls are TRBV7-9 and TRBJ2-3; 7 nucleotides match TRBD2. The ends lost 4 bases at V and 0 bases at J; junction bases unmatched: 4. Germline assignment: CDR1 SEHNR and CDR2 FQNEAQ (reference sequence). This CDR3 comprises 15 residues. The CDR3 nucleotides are TGTGCCAGCAGCTCCCGGGACTATAGCACAGATACGCAGTATTTT. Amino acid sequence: CASSSRDYSTDTQYF.

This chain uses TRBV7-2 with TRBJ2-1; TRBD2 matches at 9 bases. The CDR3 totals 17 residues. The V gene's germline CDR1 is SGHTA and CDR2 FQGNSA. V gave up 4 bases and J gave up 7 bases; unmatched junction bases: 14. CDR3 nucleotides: TGTGCCAGCAGCTACCCCCAGGGGCGGGGGGGCAGGAATGAGCAGTTCTTC. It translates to CASSYPQGRGGRNEQFF.

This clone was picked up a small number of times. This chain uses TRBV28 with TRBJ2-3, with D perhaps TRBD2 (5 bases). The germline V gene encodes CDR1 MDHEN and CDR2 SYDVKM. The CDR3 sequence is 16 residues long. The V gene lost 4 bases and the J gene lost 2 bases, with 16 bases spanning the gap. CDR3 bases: TGTGCCAGCAGTTCTCCAGTAGCGCATACCACAGATACGCAGTATTTT. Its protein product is CASSSPVAHTTDTQYF.

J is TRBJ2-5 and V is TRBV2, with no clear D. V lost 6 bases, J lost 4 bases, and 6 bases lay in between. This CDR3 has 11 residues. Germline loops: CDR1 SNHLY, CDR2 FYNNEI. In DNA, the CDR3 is TGTGCCAGCAGCCCCGGAGAGACCCAGTACTTC. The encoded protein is CASSPGETQYF.

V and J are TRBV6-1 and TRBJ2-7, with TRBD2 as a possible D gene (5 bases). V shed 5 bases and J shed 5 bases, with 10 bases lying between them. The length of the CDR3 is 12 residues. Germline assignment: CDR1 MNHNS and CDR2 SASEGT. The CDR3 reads CASSREGNEQYF. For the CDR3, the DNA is TGTGCCAGCAGTCGGGAAGGGAACGAGCAGTACTTC.